The 11 T cell receptor beta chains below come from one sample, sequenced in a study of regulatory T cells in long-lasting Graves disease. Investigators prepared the TCR beta libraries by applying iRepertoire HTBI primers and Arm-PCR of CDR3 regions. TCRdb redid the calling of the multiplex PCR reads with MiXCR, one entry per CDR3 protein. The table lists 310,000 or so distinct CDR3 sequences, roughly a fifth of them singletons. The time point was: persistent/refractory GD, antithyroid drugs over 5 years with positive TRAb. The TCR library was prepared using RNA isolated from PBMCs. The sequences come from peripheral blood mononuclear cells (PBMCs), collected when the disease was refractory, from a patient treated with antithyroid drugs. The receptors derive from a female donor with Graves disease.

This clonotype occurred many times. The V call is TRBV20-1, the J call TRBJ2-7; the match to TRBD2 covers 12 bases. The CDR3 has 14 amino acids. CDR1 is DFQATT and CDR2 is SNEGSKA in the germline V gene (reference sequence). With 5 bases clipped from V and 4 bases from J, the junction kept 6 bases outside the gene matches. CDR3 loop: CSALAGGDWYEQYF. The CDR3 DNA reads as TGCAGTGCTCTAGCGGGAGGGGACTGGTACGAGCAGTACTTC.

This clonotype was picked up many times. The chain is built from TRBV15 and TRBJ2-2; D perhaps matches TRBD2 (6 bases). This CDR3 region has 16 residues. Germline-derived CDR1 and CDR2 are LNHNV and YYDKDF (reference sequence). Trimming took 3 bases from V and 6 from J, leaving 17 bases between them. The CDR3 loop reads CATSRMTSESPGELFF. CDR3 nucleotide sequence: TGTGCCACCAGCAGGATGACTAGTGAGAGTCCCGGGGAGCTGTTTTTT.

There are many counts of this clonotype. This chain connects TRBV6-2 or TRBV6-3 to TRBJ1-1, with D possibly being TRBD1 (5 bases). V dropped 0 bases and J dropped 0 bases, with 8 bases sitting between them. Germline CDR1 MNHEY, CDR2 SVGEGT. CDR3 size: 15 residues. CDR3 in amino acids: CASSYSGQVNTEAFF. The CDR3 DNA reads TGTGCCAGCAGTTACTCGGGGCAGGTGAACACTGAAGCTTTCTTT.

This clonotype was seen at least ten times. The chain employs TRBV28 and TRBJ2-7; maybe TRBD1 (5 bases). Germline loops: CDR1 MDHEN, CDR2 SYDVKM. This CDR3 has 14 amino acids. V shed 7 bases and J shed 6 bases, with 19 bases lying between them. The CDR3 region has the DNA TGTGCCAGCATTTCGGGCGTGATCCAGGGCGAGCAGTACTTC. It specifies CASISGVIQGEQYF.

This clonotype was observed many times. The chain employs TRBV3-1 and TRBJ2-5; D is ambiguous. CDR3 length: 14 residues. V was shortened by 4 bases and J by 2 bases, with 11 bases between the two germline ends. In germline, CDR1 is LGHDT, CDR2 YNNKEL (reference sequence). DNA of the CDR3: TGTGCCAGCAGCCCCTTCAGGTTACAAGAGACCCAGTACTTC. Encoded protein: CASSPFRLQETQYF.

This clonotype was observed at least ten times. This rearrangement joins TRBV6-1 to TRBJ2-5; 7 positions match TRBD1. The V gene end was trimmed by 4 bases and the J gene end by 2 bases; junction bases not matched to a gene: 13. The CDR3 has 17 residues. Germline V gene sequence: CDR1 MNHNS, CDR2 SASEGT. In DNA, the CDR3 is TGTGCCAGCAGTGGATGGACAGGAACGATGGGTCAAGAGACCCAGTACTTC. Its protein product is CASSGWTGTMGQETQYF.

This clonotype was recorded at least ten times. The J gene is TRBJ1-1, the V gene TRBV20-1; no reliable D call. CDR3 length: 14 amino acids. V shed 1 base and J shed 1 base, with 10 bases lying between them. Germline V gene sequence: CDR1 DFQATT, CDR2 SNEGSKA (reference sequence). The CDR3, as DNA: TGCAGTGCTAGAGGGGTGCAGACGAACACTGAAGCTTTCTTT. This codes for CSARGVQTNTEAFF.

This clonotype appeared a few times. This rearrangement joins TRBV13 to TRBJ1-5; D unresolved. From germline, CDR1 is PRHDT and CDR2 FYEKMQ (reference sequence). The CDR3 consists of 13 residues. Between the trimmed V and J ends, which lost 4 bases and 2 bases, there was a span of 6 bases. CDR3 amino acids: CASSWSGNQPQHF. The CDR3 coding sequence is TGTGCCAGCAGCTGGTCGGGCAATCAGCCCCAGCATTTT. Based on the CDR3 plus reference TRBV13 and TRBJ1-5, the full variable domain is AAGVIQSPRHLIKEKRETATLKCYPIPRHDTVYWYQQGPGQDPQFLISFYEKMQSDKGSIPDRFSAQQFSDYHSELNMSSLELGDSALYFCASSWSGNQPQHFGDGTRLSIL.

This clonotype was detected only a few times. The chain employs TRBV7-6 and TRBJ2-7; 14 bases are a match to TRBD2. The germline gives CDR1 SGHVS, CDR2 FNYEAQ. V shed 5 bases and J 4 bases; nucleotides not matched to a gene: 16. The CDR3 has 19 residues. Written as DNA, the CDR3 is TGTGCCAGCAGCCAGATCGGGACTAGCGGGAGTGGGAGGGTGTACGAGCAGTACTTC. Its protein product is CASSQIGTSGSGRVYEQYF.

This clonotype appeared many times. The chain joins TRBV20-1 to TRBJ1-6, with D possibly TRBD1 on 5 matching bases. The V end was cut by 3 bases, the J end by 7 bases, with 13 bases between. Germline V CDR1 and CDR2: DFQATT, SNEGSKA (reference sequence). This CDR3 contains 14 residues. The CDR3: CSASIQGENSPLHF. For the CDR3, the DNA is TGCAGTGCTAGTATCCAGGGCGAGAATTCACCCCTCCACTTT.

The V gene is TRBV9, the J gene TRBJ2-6, with D perhaps matching TRBD1 (6 bases). Between the trimmed V and J ends, which lost 3 bases and 0 bases, there was a span of 16 bases. This CDR3 is 18 amino acids long. Per germline, CDR1 SGDLS and CDR2 YYNGEE. The CDR3 sequence is CASSESTGLPSGANVLTF. The DNA for the CDR3 is TGTGCCAGCAGCGAGTCGACAGGCCTTCCCTCTGGGGCCAACGTCCTGACTTTC.